This T cell receptor (beta chain) is from a study of cytomegalovirus exposure and HLA in healthy donors. Study as a whole: There were 75 million to 95 million unique TCRs (from HLA-typed donors) in an early data release.

Points on this clone: The antigen is undetermined.

Study-wide findings and caveats: The investigators catalogued 150 to 200 TCR beta chains as cytomegalovirus-associated.

The PCR made use of 60 Vbeta and 13 Jbeta primers. Under the authors' procedure: In a later analysis, around 11 million of approximately 86 million unique beta chains occurred in at least two donors. TCRdb's table, derived via immunoSEQ multiplex PCR, lists solely in-frame clones and lacks some. V and J calls and clone size follow that table, whereas D and trimming were derived from the DNA. This sample's table has over 45,000 clones. The origin of this receptor is a woman aged 18 to 35 in good health and CMV-seronegative. The sequencing sample was made of PBMCs.

CDR3 nucleotide sequence: TGTGCCAGCAGCTTATTTGCAGGGCAGGAGCAGTACTTC. It encodes CASSLFAGQEQYF. This chain links TRBV7-3 with TRBJ2-7; perhaps TRBD1 as D (5 bases). Germline V gives CDR1 SGHTA, CDR2 FQGTGA. Trimming left V 2 bases short and J 7 bases short, with 12 bases between. CDR3 length: 13 residues.